Sequencing of this T cell receptor (beta chain) was carried out in a study of CD8+ T cells in alopecia areata. cDNA reverse transcribed from extracted RNA served as the sequencing template. Sequencing was performed with immunoSEQ multiplex PCR; in TCRdb, only in-frame clones are kept and a portion is missing. The sample has more than 200,000 clones; over 60% are singletons. The sample's treatment: oral pan-JAK inhibitor, 5-10 mg twice daily. Trimming left V 3 bases short and J 6 bases short, with 9 bases between. The germline V gene encodes CDR1 SQVTM and CDR2 ANQGSEA. The CDR3 has 11 residues. Study-wide findings and caveats: Affected scalp, especially in alopecia totalis/universalis, had a higher clonality than normal scalp did. Clarity of TCR sharing across patients fell short of that in mice, possibly HLA-related. Tofacitinib produced a significant decrease in scalp clonality and in expanded CD8+ clones among the top 100.

As concerns this clone: No antigen is known for it.

The sequence was collected from a human donor with alopecia areata. The material sequenced was CD4+ T cells sorted from blood, taken at week 4, from a patient treated with tofacitinib. The chain uses TRBV29-1 and TRBJ2-7; D is possibly TRBD1 (5 bases). The CDR3 DNA follows: TGCAGCGTTGACAGGGTAGGCGAGCAGTACTTC. Protein: CSVDRVGEQYF.